This TCR beta chain originates from a study of CD8 T cells in acute hepatitis C reinfection. Study-level background: At least 347 days after estimated infection, follow-up samples were taken from resolvers after clearance. The study's findings and limits: No group differed significantly in the high NS3-1073 repertoire diversity. Chronically infected subjects had no follow-up NS3-1073 repertoires. All groups preferentially used TRBV04 and TRBV06, which was not due to overrepresentation in the naive pool.

The table came from immunoSEQ multiplex PCR; TCRdb's copy has only in-frame clones and leaves some out. Among approximately 220 clones listed, around 80% were seen once. Time point noted: at least 347 days after estimated infection, following spontaneous clearance. Hepatitis C virus-specific T cells were sequenced directly ex vivo without in vitro expansion. Surface staining used CD3, CD8 and CD45RO, with dead cells excluded. This CDR3 has 14 residues. Germline CDR1 reads SGHRS; CDR2 reads YFSETQ. Trimming took 0 bases from V and 6 from J, leaving 10 bases between them. This clonotype was sampled from a young woman who spontaneously cleared hepatitis C infection. This sample comprised HCV NS3-1073 tetramer-sorted CD8+ T cells from PBMCs, obtained at follow-up. The rearrangement joins TRBV5-1 to TRBJ2-1, with no clear D. This chain's CDR3 is CASSLGAPPNEQFF. The CDR3 DNA reads as TGCGCCAGCAGCTTGGGTGCGCCCCCCAATGAGCAGTTCTTC. Based on the CDR3 plus reference TRBV5-1 and TRBJ2-1, the full variable domain is KAGVTQTPRYLIKTRGQQVTLSCSPISGHRSVSWYQQTPGQGLQFLFEYFSETQRNKGNFPGRFSGRQFSNSRSEMNVSTLELGDSALYLCASSLGAPPNEQFFGPGTRLTVL.